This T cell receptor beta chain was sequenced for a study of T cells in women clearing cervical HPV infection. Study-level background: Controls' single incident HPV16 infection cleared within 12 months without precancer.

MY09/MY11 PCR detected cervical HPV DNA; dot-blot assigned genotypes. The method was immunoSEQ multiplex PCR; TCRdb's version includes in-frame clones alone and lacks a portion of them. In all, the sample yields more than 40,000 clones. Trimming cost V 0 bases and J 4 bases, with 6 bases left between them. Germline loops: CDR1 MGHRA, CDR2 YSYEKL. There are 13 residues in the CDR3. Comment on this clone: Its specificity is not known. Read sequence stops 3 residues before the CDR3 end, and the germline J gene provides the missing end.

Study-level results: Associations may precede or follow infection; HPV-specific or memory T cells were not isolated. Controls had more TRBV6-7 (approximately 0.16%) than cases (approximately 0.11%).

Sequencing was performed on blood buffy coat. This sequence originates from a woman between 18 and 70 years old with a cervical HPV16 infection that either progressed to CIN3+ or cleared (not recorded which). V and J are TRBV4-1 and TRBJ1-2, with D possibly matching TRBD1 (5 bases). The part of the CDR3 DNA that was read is TGCGCCAGCAGCCAAGATCAGGGCTATGGC. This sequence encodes CASSQDQGYG. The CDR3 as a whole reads CASSQDQGYGYTF.